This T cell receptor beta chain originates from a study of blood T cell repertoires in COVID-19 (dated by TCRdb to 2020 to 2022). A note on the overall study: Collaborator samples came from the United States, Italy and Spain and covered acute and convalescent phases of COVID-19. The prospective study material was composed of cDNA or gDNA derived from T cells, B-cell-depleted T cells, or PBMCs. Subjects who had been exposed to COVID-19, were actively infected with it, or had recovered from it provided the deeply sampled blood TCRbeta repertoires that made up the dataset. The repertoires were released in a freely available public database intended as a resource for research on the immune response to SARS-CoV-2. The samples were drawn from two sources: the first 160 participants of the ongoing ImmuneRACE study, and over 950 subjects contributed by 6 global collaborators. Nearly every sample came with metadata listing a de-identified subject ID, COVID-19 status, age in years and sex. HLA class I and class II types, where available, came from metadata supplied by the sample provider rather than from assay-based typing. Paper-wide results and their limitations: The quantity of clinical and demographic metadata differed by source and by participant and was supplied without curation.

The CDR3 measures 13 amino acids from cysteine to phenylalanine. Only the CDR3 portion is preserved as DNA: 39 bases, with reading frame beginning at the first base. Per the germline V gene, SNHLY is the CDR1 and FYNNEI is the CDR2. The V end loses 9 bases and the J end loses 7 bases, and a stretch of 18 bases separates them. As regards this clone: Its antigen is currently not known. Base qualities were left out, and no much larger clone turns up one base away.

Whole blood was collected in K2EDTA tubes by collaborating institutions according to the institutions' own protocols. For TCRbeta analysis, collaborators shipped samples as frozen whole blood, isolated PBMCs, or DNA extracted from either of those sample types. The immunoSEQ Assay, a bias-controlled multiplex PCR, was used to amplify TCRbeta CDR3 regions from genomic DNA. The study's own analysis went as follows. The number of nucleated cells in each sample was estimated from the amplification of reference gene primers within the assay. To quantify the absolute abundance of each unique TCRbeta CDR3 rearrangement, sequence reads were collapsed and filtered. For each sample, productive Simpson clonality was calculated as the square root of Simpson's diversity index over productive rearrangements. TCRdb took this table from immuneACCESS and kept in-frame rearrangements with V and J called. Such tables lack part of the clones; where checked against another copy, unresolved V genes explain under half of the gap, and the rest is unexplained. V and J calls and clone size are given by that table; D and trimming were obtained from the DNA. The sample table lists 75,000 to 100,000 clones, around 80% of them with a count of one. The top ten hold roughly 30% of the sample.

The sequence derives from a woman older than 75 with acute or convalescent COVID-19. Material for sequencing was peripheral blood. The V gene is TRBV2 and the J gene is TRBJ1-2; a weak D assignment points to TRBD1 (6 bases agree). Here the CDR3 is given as CARSRGPGAGYTF. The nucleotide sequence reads TGTGCCAGAAGCAGGGGCCCAGGGGCTGGCTACACCTTC.